The T cell receptor (beta chain) described here comes from a study of blood T cell repertoires in COVID-19. Study summary: Sources were T cells, B-cell-depleted T cells, or PBMCs; the material itself was cDNA or gDNA.

This clone has a single count. This table comes from immunoSEQ multiplex PCR, and its TCRdb copy is limited to in-frame clones, with some not included. Of about 250,000 clones listed, approximately 84% were seen once; the top ten hold around 3.5%. Two negative PCRs, clearance, or symptom resolution characterized the recovered Cohort 3 donors. This CDR3 is built from 11 residues. V dropped 5 bases and J dropped 6 bases, with 10 bases sitting between them. Germline V gives CDR1 DFQATT, CDR2 SNEGSKA (reference sequence). The sequenced sample was PBMCs or T cells enriched from blood (not recorded which). The J gene is TRBJ1-1, the V gene TRBV20-1; D not certain. The clonotype originates from a man aged 50 to 60 who had recovered from COVID-19. CDR3 bases: TGCAGTGCTGTGGCGGTACCTGAAGCTTTCTTT. Protein product: CSAVAVPEAFF.